These T cell receptor beta chains were read from a single sample in a study of T cells in Graves' hyperthyroidism and ophthalmopathy. MiXCR, applied by TCRdb to the multiplex PCR reads, yields one record per CDR3 protein. The sample has about 380,000 distinct CDR3 sequences, 18% seen once; the top ten hold 35% to 50%. The sample taken for sequencing was blood. The receptor set was obtained from a man younger than 30 with Graves' ophthalmopathy. The CDR3 runs from the conserved cysteine through the conserved F or W. The D gene is left open where the match is weak. Rows may omit the clone size; those that give it use once, few, many or a size class.

TGTGCCAGCAGCGCCCACCGGGACAGGGAGGCCAATCAGCCCCAGCATTTT	CASSAHRDREANQPQHF	TRBD1	TRBJ1-5	.	TRBV2
TGTGCCAGCAGCTCCGGGGGTAGCGGGGGGGCCCTTTTTAGCTCCTACAATGAGCAGTTCTTC	CASSSGGSGGALFSSYNEQFF	TRBD2	TRBJ2-1	.	TRBV7-9
TGTGCCAGCAGTGAACTAGGCGGGGGGACGTCCTACGAGCAGTACTTC	CASSELGGGTSYEQYF	TRBD2	TRBJ2-7	many	TRBV2
TGCAGCGCCTCATCCGGGTCGGGAAACACCATATATTTT	CSASSGSGNTIYF	.	TRBJ1-3	.	TRBV29-1
TGTGCCAGAAATGGAGGGCCCACCGGGGAGCTGTTTTTT	CARNGGPTGELFF	.	TRBJ2-2	many	TRBV7-9
TGTGCCAGCAGTGATTCGGGCAGTAGCAATCAGCCCCAGCATTTT	CASSDSGSSNQPQHF	.	TRBJ1-5	few	TRBV6-1
TGTGCCAGCAGTGGTCCGGACAGGTCCTACGAGCAGTACTTC	CASSGPDRSYEQYF	TRBD1	TRBJ2-7	.	TRBV28
TGTGCCAGCAGTGGACTTAACAGACGCAATCAGCCCCAGCATTTT	CASSGLNRRNQPQHF	.	TRBJ1-5	few	TRBV6-1
TGTGCCAGCAGCCTAAGCCCCAAGGAGGGTGGCTACACCTTC	CASSLSPKEGGYTF	.	TRBJ1-2	few	TRBV9
TGTGCCAGCACTCCGGGGGGCCTGGGAGAGACCCAGTACTTC	CASTPGGLGETQYF	.	TRBJ2-5	few	TRBV28
TGTGCCAGCAGACCTACAGGGGAGGGCAAAAACATTCAGTACTTC	CASRPTGEGKNIQYF	.	TRBJ2-4	few	TRBV7-6
.	CASSSPGRSGYEQYFGPGPLHF	.	TRBJ1-6	.	TRBV12-3/TRBV12-4
TGTGCCAGCAGTGATCCCGGCTATTTGGGCGAGCAGTACTTC	CASSDPGYLGEQYF	.	TRBJ2-7	.	TRBV2
TGTGCCAGCAGTTACGGAGTAGCGGGGGACACAGATACGCAGTATTTT	CASSYGVAGDTDTQYF	TRBD2	TRBJ2-3	few	TRBV6-2/TRBV6-3
TGCGCCAGCAGCTTGGCGAATGGGGGCGCCGCCAAAAACATTCAGTACTTC	CASSLANGGAAKNIQYF	.	TRBJ2-4	many	TRBV5-1
TGTGCCAGCAGCGGACTAGCGGGGGGGGATACCGGGGAGCTGTTTTTT	CASSGLAGGDTGELFF	TRBD2	TRBJ2-2	few	TRBV9
TGTGCCAGCAGCGTAGACCCGGGGCGACGGGAGACCCAGTACTTC	CASSVDPGRRETQYF	.	TRBJ2-5	.	TRBV9
TGTGCCAGCAGCTTAGATTTAGTGAACACTGAAGCTTTCTTT	CASSLDLVNTEAFF	.	TRBJ1-1	.	TRBV11-3
TGCAGTGCTAGAGATCGCGGGACAAACTATGGCTACACCTTC	CSARDRGTNYGYTF	.	TRBJ1-2	many	TRBV20-1
TGTGCCAGCAGCTTGGTCGTCACTAGCGGGGAGGGAGATACGCAGTATTTT	CASSLVVTSGEGDTQYF	TRBD2	TRBJ2-3	few	TRBV5-8
TGTGCCAGCTCACCGGCCTCTCGCACAGATACGCAGTATTTT	CASSPASRTDTQYF	.	TRBJ2-3	many	TRBV18
TGTGCCAGCAGCTCGGGACAGGGAACGTCCGCCTTC	CASSSGQGTSAF	TRBD1	TRBJ1-2	few	TRBV5-6
TGCGCCAGCAGCCAAGACAGCAGGGTCCTCCCGCCCTACGAGCAGTACTTC	CASSQDSRVLPPYEQYF	.	TRBJ2-7	few	TRBV4-1